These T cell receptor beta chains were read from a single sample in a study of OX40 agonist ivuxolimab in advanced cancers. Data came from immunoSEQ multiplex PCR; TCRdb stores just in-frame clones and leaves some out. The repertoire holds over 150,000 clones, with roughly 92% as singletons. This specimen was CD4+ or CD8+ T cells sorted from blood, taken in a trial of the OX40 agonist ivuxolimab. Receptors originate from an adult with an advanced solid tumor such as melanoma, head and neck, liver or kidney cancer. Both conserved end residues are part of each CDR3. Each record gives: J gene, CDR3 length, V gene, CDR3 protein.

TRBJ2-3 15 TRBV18 CASSPQGGSTDTQYF
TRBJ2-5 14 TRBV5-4 CASSLAGTQETQYF
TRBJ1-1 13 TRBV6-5 CASSFRQGTEAFF
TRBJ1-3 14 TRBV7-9 CASSPRTDGNTIYF
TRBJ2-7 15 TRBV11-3 CASSSKSGPSYEQYF
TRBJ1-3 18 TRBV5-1 CASSPTGQTPGGGNTIYF
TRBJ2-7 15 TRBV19 CASSIVRKGSDEQYF
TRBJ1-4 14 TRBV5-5 CASSLGTGSEKLFF
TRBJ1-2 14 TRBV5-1 CASSGMTGGNGYTF
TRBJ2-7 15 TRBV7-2 CASSLGGVKSYEQYF
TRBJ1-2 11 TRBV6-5 CASRSRQDYTF
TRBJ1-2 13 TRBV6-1 CASTLRDRVGYTF
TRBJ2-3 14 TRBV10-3 CAIMGQGGTDTQYF
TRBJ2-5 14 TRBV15 CATSKGGVQETQYF
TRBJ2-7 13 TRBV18 CASSPGTTYEQYF
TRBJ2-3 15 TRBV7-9 CASSPTRTGTDTQYF
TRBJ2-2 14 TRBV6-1 CASTRDIFTGELFF
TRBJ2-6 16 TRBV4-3 CASSRGAGSGANVLTF
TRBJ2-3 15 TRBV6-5 CASTPRGAVTDTQYF
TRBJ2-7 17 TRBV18 CASSRDRTGTGVAEQYF
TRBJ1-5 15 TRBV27 CASSFSGGSNQPQHF
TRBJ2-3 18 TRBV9 CASSVVGDLRAGTDTQYF
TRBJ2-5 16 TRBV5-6 CASSLDLRTAGETQYF
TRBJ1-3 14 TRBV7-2 CASSFGFSGNTIYF
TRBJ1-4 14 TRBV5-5 CASSRLTTNEKLFF